Shown below are 6 T cell receptor beta chains from a single sample sequenced in a study of T-cell reconstitution after alpha-beta-depleted transplantation in children. Unique molecular identifiers were used in preparing the TCRbeta library. From the PCR reads, TCRdb called clonotypes with MiXCR, one entry per CDR3 protein. The table records about 980,000 distinct CDR3 sequences, about 26% of them present only once. The sequenced sample was PBMCs, mostly from graft donor cells, obtained 360 days after TCRalphabeta/CD19-depleted stem cell transplant. The receptors originated from a boy under two years old who had a stem cell transplant for SCID, so the T cells may come from the graft donor.

This chain uses TRBV28 with TRBJ1-3; tentative D call: TRBD1 (5 bases). The CDR3 covers 13 residues. Between the trimmed V and J ends, which lost 8 bases and 2 bases, there was a span of 10 bases. Germline V gene lookup returns CDR1 MDHEN and CDR2 SYDVKM. As DNA, the CDR3 is TGTGCCAGCCTGGGGCAAACTGGAAACACCATATATTTT. It translates to CASLGQTGNTIYF. The whole variable domain, filled in from reference TRBV28 and TRBJ1-3, reads DVKVTQSSRYLVKRTGEKVFLECVQDMDHENMFWYRQDPGLGLRLIYFSYDVKMKEKGDIPEGYSVSREKKERFSLILESASTNQTSMYLCASLGQTGNTIYFGEGSWLTVV.

This clonotype showed up just a few times. V usage is TRBV7-3 and J usage is TRBJ2-7; unclear D gene. The CDR3 is 13 residues long. Trimming stripped 2 bases from V and 6 bases from J, with 11 bases between. CDR1 is SGHTA and CDR2 is FQGTGA in the germline V gene. The CDR3 sequence: CASSLGARTEQYF. CDR3 sequence (DNA): TGTGCCAGCAGCTTAGGTGCGAGAACCGAGCAGTACTTC.

The CDR3 nucleotides are TGCGCCAGCAGCTTCGGTGTTGCGAGCACTGAAGCTTTCTTT. Amino acid sequence: CASSFGVASTEAFF. V usage is TRBV5-1 and J usage is TRBJ1-1; D ambiguous. Trimming removed 2 bases from V and 4 bases from J, with 12 bases in between. From germline, CDR1 is SGHRS and CDR2 YFSETQ. The CDR3 covers 14 residues.

The chain has TRBV7-6 and TRBJ2-2; D is tentatively TRBD1 or TRBD2 (5 bases each). Germline V lookup: CDR1 SGHVS, CDR2 FNYEAQ. The CDR3 sequence is 15 residues long. V lost 5 bases to trimming and J lost 5 bases, with 15 bases between them. CDR3 nucleotide sequence: TGTGCCAGCAGCCCTAGCAAGGGGCGGACCGGGGAGCTGTTTTTT. Translated: CASSPSKGRTGELFF.

This clonotype was seen only a few times. This chain joins TRBV14 and TRBJ2-1, with a tentative D call TRBD1 (6 bases). CDR3 size: 15 residues. V lost 4 bases and J lost 6, with 16 bases in between. The V gene's germline CDR1 is SGHDN and CDR2 FVKESK. The CDR3 DNA sequence: TGTGCCAGCAGCCGACAGACAGGTCCGGGCAATGAGCAGTTCTTC. It is translated as CASSRQTGPGNEQFF.

The chain carries TRBV20-1 and TRBJ1-5, with 10 nucleotides matching TRBD1. Germline V CDR1 and CDR2: DFQATT, SNEGSKA (reference sequence). The CDR3 totals 15 residues. Unmatched junction bases numbered 7, after V lost 3 bases and J lost 5 bases. CDR3: CSASGPGTGDQPQHF. The CDR3 DNA follows: TGCAGTGCTAGTGGTCCCGGGACAGGGGATCAGCCCCAGCATTTT.